This TCR beta chain was recorded in a study of beta chain features in type 1 diabetes. Whole-study findings and limits: All four CD4+ subsets from Type 1 diabetes patients carried moderately but significantly shorter TCRB CDR3s.

The isolated RNA, all of it, was reverse transcribed, so expressed TCRB transcripts were what got sequenced. Data came from immunoSEQ multiplex PCR; TCRdb stores just in-frame clones and leaves some out. This table holds some 70,000 clones, more than 45% found once. Points on this clone: Antigen unknown.

Trimming removed 6 bases from V and 6 bases from J, with 13 bases in between. Germline CDR1 SGHNT, CDR2 YYREEE (reference sequence). The CDR3 loop spans 13 amino acids. V gene TRBV5-4 combines with J gene TRBJ2-1; D ambiguous. The sequenced material came from central memory CD4+ T cells from blood. The receptor was isolated from a man aged 25-45 years with type 1 diabetes. The CDR3, as DNA: TGTGCCAGCACCTCTTCTGGCTCCAATGAGCAGTTCTTC. Translation gives CASTSSGSNEQFF.